Below are 16 T cell receptor beta chains sequenced from a single sample in a study of spatial heterogeneity in lung cancer (dated by TCRdb to 2018 to 2020). The study at large found these results: The tumor nonsynonymous mutation count correlated with the number of expanded alpha and beta TCRs within the tumor.

This specimen's time point label, per the study, means: sample taken at primary tumor resection. The antigens for these receptors are not known. Libraries came from 5' RACE. Sequencing was performed on a NextSeq 500. TCRdb trimmed the raw reads at Q25, called clones with MiXCR and kept productive beta chains. Every CDR3 protein is listed once, alongside the most common genes and DNA of its rows. The sample table records around 100,000 distinct CDR3 sequences; about 4.4% of these occur just once. The ten top clones hold approximately 21% of the sample. This specimen consisted of lung tumor tissue, obtained at surgery. The receptor set was obtained from a male donor with early-stage non-small cell lung cancer.

The rearrangement joins TRBV5-1 to TRBJ2-1, with 9 bases lining up with TRBD2. After removal of 4 bases from V and 10 bases from J, the junction contained 12 bases not matched to a gene. The CDR3 has 15 residues. Germline V CDR1 and CDR2: SGHRS, YFSETQ. The CDR3, as DNA: TGCGCCAGCAGCCCATCTAGCGGGACCAAGGGGGAGCAGTTCTTC. Amino acids: CASSPSSGTKGEQFF.

There are many counts of this clonotype. In nucleotides, the CDR3 is TGCGCCAGCAGCCAGGGGGCGGTTAAGATCGCTGAAGCTTTCTTT. Residues: CASSQGAVKIAEAFF. The chain carries TRBV4-1 and TRBJ1-1; a weak D match, TRBD1 (6 bases). CDR1 is MGHRA and CDR2 is YSYEKL in the germline V gene. V dropped 3 bases and J dropped 6 bases, with 17 bases sitting between them. The CDR3 length is 15 residues.

The table lists this clonotype with many counts. The CDR3 loop is CASSEVWGNEQFF. Here the CDR3 DNA reads TGTGCCAGCAGTGAAGTATGGGGGAATGAGCAGTTCTTC. V is TRBV2 and J is TRBJ2-1; D assignment may be TRBD1 or TRBD2 (5 bases each). Germline V gene data show CDR1 as SNHLY and CDR2 as FYNNEI. Trimming left V 1 base short and J 7 bases short, with 8 bases between. This CDR3 is built from 13 residues.

The CDR3 region has the DNA TGTGCCAGCACCACAGGGCTCTTTGGCTACACCTTC. Translation gives CASTTGLFGYTF. This rearrangement joins TRBV12-3 or TRBV12-4 to TRBJ1-2, with a tentative D call TRBD1 (6 bases). Trimming took off 7 bases at V and 7 bases at J, with 13 bases between the two ends. The CDR3 loop spans 12 amino acids.

This clonotype was recorded at least ten times. The CDR3 coding sequence is TGCGCCAGCAGCTTAAGCGGGAGGGGGTTGAATGAGCAGTTCTTC. Its protein product is CASSLSGRGLNEQFF. The J gene is TRBJ2-1, the V gene TRBV5-1; 10 nucleotides match TRBD2. Germline V gene lookup returns CDR1 SGHRS and CDR2 YFSETQ. CDR3 length: 15 amino acids. After removal of 2 bases from V and 7 bases from J, the junction contained 6 bases not matched to a gene.

This clonotype was found a few times. The chain couples TRBV6-5 to TRBJ2-7; D is possibly TRBD2 (6 bases). V lost 3 bases to trimming and J lost 1 base, with 19 bases between them. The CDR3 consists of 17 residues. Germline V gene lookup returns CDR1 MNHEY and CDR2 SVGAGI. The CDR3 DNA is TGTGCCAGCAGTTATTATTCCCCGAGACTAGGTTCCTACGAGCAGTACTTC. As protein: CASSYYSPRLGSYEQYF.

This clonotype was recorded many times. The chain combines TRBV7-9 with TRBJ1-2, with D perhaps matching TRBD1 (6 bases). This CDR3 contains 14 residues. Germline CDR1 reads SEHNR; CDR2 reads FQNEAQ (reference sequence). Trimming cost V 3 bases and J 3 bases, with 11 bases left between them. The DNA of the CDR3 is TGTGCCAGCAGCTTTCTGTCAGGGGACTATGGCTACACCTTC. It codes for CASSFLSGDYGYTF.

This clonotype was counted many times. This sequence joins TRBV20-1 and TRBJ1-6; 7 bases match TRBD1. Germline CDR1 and CDR2: DFQATT and SNEGSKA (reference sequence). Trimming removed 2 bases from V and 8 bases from J; junction bases left unmatched: 12. The CDR3 contains 16 residues. CDR3: CSARSRFRGSHSPLHF. DNA for the CDR3: TGCAGTGCTAGATCGCGCTTCAGGGGGAGTCATTCACCCCTCCACTTT.

This clonotype has a count of ten or more. The chain couples TRBV6-5 to TRBJ2-6; D remains unclear. CDR3 length: 15 amino acids. Trimming shortened V by 8 bases and J by 1 base, and 12 bases separated the two germline ends. Per germline, CDR1 MNHEY and CDR2 SVGAGI. CDR3 loop: CASAVGLSGANVLTF. CDR3 bases: TGTGCCAGCGCAGTCGGGCTATCTGGGGCCAACGTCCTGACTTTC.

This clonotype occurred a few times. The gene calls are TRBV15 and TRBJ1-6; D gene unclear. The germline V gene encodes CDR1 LNHNV and CDR2 YYDKDF (reference sequence). This CDR3 is built from 15 residues. V was shortened by 5 bases and J by 10 bases, with 18 bases between the two germline ends. CDR3 loop: CATSFRTGGGSPLHF. The CDR3 nucleotides are TGTGCCACCAGCTTCAGGACGGGCGGCGGGTCACCCCTCCACTTT. Variable domain in full (rest from reference TRBV15 and TRBJ1-6): DAMVIQNPRYQVTQFGKPVTLSCSQTLNHNVMYWYQQKSSQAPKLLFHYYDKDFNNEADTPDNFQSRRPNTSFCFLDIRSPGLGDTAMYLCATSFRTGGGSPLHFGNGTRLTVT.

This clonotype was observed many times. The chain combines TRBV28 with TRBJ2-3; 8 positions agree with TRBD1. V dropped 7 bases and J dropped 3; count of bases not matched to a gene: 6. The CDR3 is made up of 14 amino acids. The germline V gene encodes CDR1 MDHEN and CDR2 SYDVKM. CDR3 DNA sequence: TGTGCCAGCAACCGACAGGGGAAGACAGATACGCAGTATTTT. Its translation: CASNRQGKTDTQYF.

There are a few counts of this clonotype. This chain links TRBV29-1 with TRBJ2-3; no clear D gene. Germline values: CDR1 SQVTM, CDR2 ANQGSEA. This CDR3 is built from 12 residues. Trimming shortened V by 8 bases and J by 2 bases, and 11 bases separated the two germline ends. CDR3 protein: CSPVGITDTQYF. CDR3 coding DNA: TGCAGCCCTGTGGGAATCACAGATACGCAGTATTTT.

This clonotype was observed many times. This chain links TRBV9 with TRBJ2-7; 9 nucleotides align to TRBD2. With 0 bases clipped from V and 3 bases from J, the junction kept 10 bases outside the gene matches. The CDR3 is made up of 17 amino acids. Per germline, CDR1 SGDLS and CDR2 YYNGEE. The CDR3 DNA reads TGTGCCAGCAGCGTAGGGCCTAGCGGGATCTTCAGCTACGAGCAGTACTTC. It encodes CASSVGPSGIFSYEQYF.

This clonotype was seen at least ten times. The chain carries TRBV3-1 and TRBJ2-7; D could derive from TRBD1 or TRBD2 (5 bases each). This CDR3 is built from 14 residues. Germline V CDR1 and CDR2: LGHDT, YNNKEL (reference sequence). V shed 3 bases and J shed 10 bases, with 19 bases lying between them. The CDR3 DNA reads TGTGCCAGCAGCCACGGATTAGGGACCACCGCCCAGTACTTC. Translation gives CASSHGLGTTAQYF.

This clonotype was counted at least ten times. The rearrangement uses TRBV7-2 and TRBJ2-7, with 7 bases fitting TRBD2. Germline CDR1 reads SGHTA; CDR2 reads FQGNSA. The ends lost 5 bases at V and 1 base at J; junction bases unmatched: 8. The CDR3 length is 15 residues. Here the CDR3 reads CASSPSSGRSYEQYF. The CDR3 DNA sequence: TGTGCCAGCAGCCCGTCTAGCGGTAGGTCCTACGAGCAGTACTTC.

There are many counts of this clonotype. The CDR3 spells CASSSGPVSGENTEAFF. The CDR3 DNA reads as TGCGCCAGCAGCTCGGGCCCGGTCTCCGGGGAAAACACTGAAGCTTTCTTT. The V and J genes are TRBV5-1 and TRBJ1-1; D is uncertain. Per the germline V gene, CDR1 is SGHRS and CDR2 is YFSETQ. The CDR3 contains 17 residues. V dropped 3 bases and J dropped 2 bases, with 20 bases sitting between them.